A single sample gave rise to the 21 T cell receptor beta chains below, sequenced in a study of blood T cell repertoires in COVID-19. The protocol was immunoSEQ multiplex PCR, while the TCRdb copy is restricted to in-frame clones and leaves out a portion. The data show roughly 320,000 clones, roughly 91% seen once. Material for sequencing was peripheral blood. Receptor source: a woman aged 25 to 45 with COVID-19, enrolled during active disease.

The V call is TRBV3-1 (or the pseudogene TRBV3-2), the J call TRBJ2-1, with 12 bases identical to TRBD2. V dropped 4 bases and J dropped 8; count of bases not matched to a gene: 9. The CDR3 covers 16 residues. Germline V lookup: CDR1 LGHDT, CDR2 YNNKEL (reference sequence). CDR3 protein: CASSLNPSGGADEQFF. CDR3 nucleotide sequence: TGTGCCAGCAGCCTTAACCCTAGCGGGGGGGCCGATGAGCAGTTCTTC.

In its sample, this clone was seen once. V gene TRBV12-3 or TRBV12-4 combines with J gene TRBJ1-3; weak D call: TRBD1 (5 bases). Trimming removed 5 bases from V and 9 bases from J, with 11 bases in between. The CDR3 has 12 amino acids. The CDR3 protein is CASSQPGVTIYF. CDR3 DNA sequence: TGTGCCAGCAGTCAGCCGGGGGTCACCATATATTTT.

The chain carries TRBV11-3 and TRBJ1-1; 9 positions agree with TRBD1. The CDR3 is 13 amino acids. V lost 4 bases, J lost 7 bases, and 4 bases stayed unmatched. Germline V CDR1 and CDR2: SGHNT, YENEEA. CDR3 in amino acids: CASSSGQGIEAFF. The CDR3 region has the DNA TGTGCCAGCAGCTCGGGACAGGGCATTGAAGCTTTCTTT.

V and J are TRBV29-1 and TRBJ1-5; tentatively, D is TRBD1 (5 bases). The ends were cut back, 4 bases at V and 4 bases at J, with 8 bases in the middle. This CDR3 has 12 residues. The germline gives CDR1 SQVTM, CDR2 ANQGSEA. The CDR3 reads CSVGQRNQPQHF. The DNA of the CDR3 is TGCAGCGTTGGACAGAGAAATCAGCCCCAGCATTTT. The entire variable domain, with the rest obtained from reference TRBV29-1 and TRBJ1-5, is as follows: SAVISQKPSRDICQRGTSLTIQCQVDSQVTMMFWYRQQPGQSLTLIATANQGSEATYESGFVIDKFPISRPNLTFSTLTVSNMSPEDSSIYLCSVGQRNQPQHFGDGTRLSIL.

The rearrangement joins TRBV2 to TRBJ1-4, with 8 bases aligning to TRBD1. Germline assignment: CDR1 SNHLY and CDR2 FYNNEI. The CDR3 is 15 amino acids. The J segment lost 7 bases and the V segment lost 5 bases, leaving 9 bases of the junction unmatched. The DNA for the CDR3 is TGTGCCAGCAGTAACAGACAGGGGACCGGTGAAAAACTGTTTTTT. It specifies CASSNRQGTGEKLFF.

V is TRBV6-5 and J is TRBJ1-3; 8 bases line up with TRBD1. V shed 6 bases, J shed 4 bases, and the junction held 5 bases outside the gene matches. The CDR3 spans 14 residues. CDR1 is MNHEY and CDR2 is SVGAGI in the germline V gene. Here the CDR3 DNA reads TGTGCCAGCAGCGGACAGGGTGCCGGAAACACCATATATTTT. Amino acids: CASSGQGAGNTIYF.

This chain links TRBV19 with TRBJ1-2; D may be TRBD1 (6 bases). The V gene lost 3 bases and the J gene lost 4 bases, with 9 bases spanning the gap. Germline loops: CDR1 LNHDA, CDR2 SQIVND (reference sequence). The CDR3 runs to 13 residues. The CDR3 DNA follows: TGTGCCAGTAGTATGGGGGCAGGCTATGGCTACACCTTC. Its protein is CASSMGAGYGYTF.

This chain uses TRBV7-2 with TRBJ1-1; perhaps TRBD1 as D (6 bases). V lost 4 bases and J lost 5, with 11 bases in between. Germline CDR1 is SGHTA and CDR2 is FQGNSA. There are 13 residues in the CDR3. The CDR3 protein is CASSSQGDTEAFF. The CDR3 DNA follows: TGTGCCAGCAGCTCACAGGGAGATACTGAAGCTTTCTTT.

The V call is TRBV16, the J call TRBJ1-5, with TRBD1 matching over 7 bases. CDR1 and CDR2 (germline): KGHSY, FQNENV. V gave up 2 bases and J gave up 5 bases; unmatched junction bases: 9. The length of the CDR3 is 16 residues. The DNA of the CDR3 is TGTGCCAGCAGCCAAGTACAGGGGACGGGTCATCAGCCCCAGCATTTT. It yields the protein CASSQVQGTGHQPQHF.

CDR3 loop: CASSSGLAGGGRETQYF. CDR3 nucleotide sequence: TGTGCCAGCAGCTCGGGACTAGCGGGGGGAGGTAGGGAGACCCAGTACTTC. This chain uses TRBV11-2 with TRBJ2-5; 15 bases are a match to TRBD2. Germline CDR1 SGHAT, CDR2 FQNNGV. The CDR3 is 17 amino acids. V gave up 4 bases and J gave up 5 bases; unmatched junction bases: 8.

The CDR3 protein is CSAEWGRATGYTF. The DNA for the CDR3 is TGCAGCGCTGAGTGGGGCAGGGCTACCGGCTACACCTTC. V gene TRBV29-1 combines with J gene TRBJ1-2, with a possible D match to TRBD1 (5 bases). Trimming removed 7 bases at V and 8 bases at J, with 20 bases between. The length of the CDR3 is 13 residues. Germline-derived CDR1 and CDR2 are SQVTM and ANQGSEA.

The rearrangement joins TRBV27 to TRBJ1-2, with D perhaps matching TRBD1 (6 bases). V was clipped by 2 bases and J by 3 bases, with 7 bases between them. The CDR3 has 13 amino acids. Per the germline V gene, CDR1 is MNHEY and CDR2 is SMNVEV (reference sequence). CDR3: CASSLRTDYGYTF. The CDR3 region has the DNA TGTGCCAGCAGTTTAAGGACAGACTATGGCTACACCTTC.

This clone came up many times. This chain uses TRBV11-2 with TRBJ1-2; tentative D call: TRBD1 (6 bases). V was pared by 5 bases and J by 4 bases, with 11 bases between. CDR3 length equals 13 residues. Germline CDR1 SGHAT, CDR2 FQNNGV. CDR3: CASSLTGFYGYTF. The CDR3 DNA reads TGTGCCAGCAGCCTCACAGGGTTCTATGGCTACACCTTC. Full variable domain (rest looked up from reference TRBV11-2 and TRBJ1-2): EAGVAQSPRYKIIEKRQSVAFWCNPISGHATLYWYQQILGQGPKLLIQFQNNGVVDDSQLPKDRFSAERLKGVDSTLKIQPAKLEDSAVYLCASSLTGFYGYTFGSGTRLTVV.

This sequence joins TRBV27 and TRBJ2-7; weak D call: TRBD1 (5 bases). The germline V gene has CDR1 MNHEY and CDR2 SMNVEV (reference sequence). Trimming left V 2 bases short and J 5 bases short, with 19 bases between. CDR3 length: 16 amino acids. The CDR3 spells CASSLGSRWGTHEQYF. DNA of the CDR3: TGTGCCAGCAGTTTAGGTTCGAGGTGGGGCACCCACGAGCAGTACTTC.

The chain uses TRBV13 and TRBJ1-2, with D perhaps TRBD1 (5 bases). This CDR3 has 14 amino acids. Trimming removed 0 bases from V and 6 bases from J, with 11 bases in between. CDR1 is PRHDT and CDR2 is FYEKMQ in the germline V gene (reference sequence). The DNA of the CDR3 is TGTGCCAGCAGCTTAGGTCGGGGGTCAGATGGCTACACCTTC. It translates to CASSLGRGSDGYTF.

V and J are TRBV2 and TRBJ2-7; maybe TRBD2 (7 bases). Germline CDR1 and CDR2: SNHLY and FYNNEI. V was cut by 6 bases and J by 7 bases, with 13 bases left in between. The CDR3 is made up of 12 amino acids. CDR3 DNA: TGTGCCAGCAGCCAAGGGGGGGAAGAGCAGTACTTC. Amino acid sequence: CASSQGGEEQYF.

This chain links TRBV6-4 with TRBJ1-2; 7 nucleotides align to TRBD1. CDR1 is MRHNA, CDR2 SNTAGT, per germline. The V gene end was trimmed by 0 bases and the J gene end by 0 bases; junction bases not matched to a gene: 1. The CDR3 is 15 residues long. CDR3 residues: CASSDSGQANYGYTF. CDR3 coding DNA: TGTGCCAGCAGTGACTCCGGACAGGCTAACTATGGCTACACCTTC.

V is TRBV6-5 and J is TRBJ1-1; perhaps TRBD1 as D (5 bases). This CDR3 has 12 residues. Germline CDR1 reads MNHEY; CDR2 reads SVGAGI. V was shortened by 6 bases and J by 10 bases, with 15 bases between the two germline ends. As DNA, the CDR3 is TGTGCCAGCAGAACCGCGGGGGTCGGAGCTTTCTTT. Its translation: CASRTAGVGAFF.

This chain connects TRBV6-2 or TRBV6-3 to TRBJ1-2; 9 nucleotides match TRBD1. Trimming cost V 0 bases and J 7 bases; bases outside gene matches: 6. This CDR3 is 15 amino acids long. Germline V lookup: CDR1 MNHEY, CDR2 SVGEGT. CDR3 bases: TGTGCCAGCAGTTACTCGTGGACAGGGGCAGGTGGCTACACCTTC. This translates into CASSYSWTGAGGYTF.

The chain couples TRBV18 to TRBJ1-3; a weak D match, TRBD1 (6 bases). Germline V gene lookup returns CDR1 KGHSH and CDR2 LQKENI. The CDR3 covers 14 residues. V dropped 7 bases and J dropped 6 bases, with 16 bases sitting between them. CDR3 sequence: CASFQTQGANTIYF. CDR3 in DNA: TGTGCCAGCTTCCAGACACAGGGTGCAAACACCATATATTTT. Together with reference TRBV18 and TRBJ1-3, the CDR3 gives the full variable domain: NAGVMQNPRHLVRRRGQEARLRCSPMKGHSHVYWYRQLPEEGLKFMVYLQKENIIDESGMPKERFSAEFPKEGPSILRIQQVVRGDSAAYFCASFQTQGANTIYFGEGSWLTVV.

The CDR3 region is CASSVSGALQETQYF. The CDR3 DNA follows: TGTGCCAGCAGTGTTAGCGGGGCGCTACAAGAGACCCAGTACTTC. This chain uses TRBV2 with TRBJ2-5; TRBD2 matches at 8 bases. The CDR3 contains 15 residues. Germline CDR1 SNHLY, CDR2 FYNNEI. V lost 4 bases to trimming and J lost 2 bases; unmatched junction nucleotides: 6.